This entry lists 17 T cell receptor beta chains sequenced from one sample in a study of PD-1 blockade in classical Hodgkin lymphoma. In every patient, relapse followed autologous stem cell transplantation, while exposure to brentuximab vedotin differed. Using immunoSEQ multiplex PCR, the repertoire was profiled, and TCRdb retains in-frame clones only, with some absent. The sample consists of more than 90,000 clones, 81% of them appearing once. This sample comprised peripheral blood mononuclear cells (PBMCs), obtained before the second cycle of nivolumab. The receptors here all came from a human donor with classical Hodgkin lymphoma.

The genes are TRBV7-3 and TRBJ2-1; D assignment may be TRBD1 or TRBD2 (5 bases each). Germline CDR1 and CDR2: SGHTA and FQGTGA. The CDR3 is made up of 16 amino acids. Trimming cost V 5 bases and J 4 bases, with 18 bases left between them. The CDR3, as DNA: TGTGCCAGCAGCCCCTCCATTGGGGGACCTTACAATGAGCAGTTCTTC. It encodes CASSPSIGGPYNEQFF. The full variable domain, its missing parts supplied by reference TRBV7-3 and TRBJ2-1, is GAGVSQTPSNKVTEKGKYVELRCDPISGHTALYWYRQSLGQGPEFLIYFQGTGAADDSGLPNDRFFAVRPEGSVSTLKIQRTERGDSAVYLCASSPSIGGPYNEQFFGPGTRLTVL.

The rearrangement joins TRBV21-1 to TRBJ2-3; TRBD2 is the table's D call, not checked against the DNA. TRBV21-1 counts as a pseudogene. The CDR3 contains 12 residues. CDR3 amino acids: CASRRLRDTQYF. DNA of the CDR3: TGTGCCAGCAGAAGACTGAGAGATACGCAGTATTTT.

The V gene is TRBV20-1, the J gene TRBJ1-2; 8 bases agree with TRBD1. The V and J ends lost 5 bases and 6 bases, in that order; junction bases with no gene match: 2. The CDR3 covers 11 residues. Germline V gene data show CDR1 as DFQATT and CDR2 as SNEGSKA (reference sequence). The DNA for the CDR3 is TGCAGTGCTCCGACAGGGGATGGCTACACCTTC. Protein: CSAPTGDGYTF.

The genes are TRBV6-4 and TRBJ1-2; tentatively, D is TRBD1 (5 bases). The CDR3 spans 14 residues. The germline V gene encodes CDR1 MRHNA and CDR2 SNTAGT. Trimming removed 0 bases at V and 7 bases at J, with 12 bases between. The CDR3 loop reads CASSDSPGLGGYTF. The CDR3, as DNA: TGTGCCAGCAGTGACTCGCCAGGGCTTGGTGGCTACACCTTC.

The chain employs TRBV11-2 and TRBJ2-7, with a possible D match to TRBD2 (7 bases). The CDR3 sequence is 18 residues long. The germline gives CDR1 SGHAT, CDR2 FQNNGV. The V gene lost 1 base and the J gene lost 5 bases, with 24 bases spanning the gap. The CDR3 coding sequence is TGTGCCAGCAGCTTAGGCGTGGGGGCTGGCGGGAGACCCAACGAGCAGTACTTC. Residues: CASSLGVGAGGRPNEQYF.

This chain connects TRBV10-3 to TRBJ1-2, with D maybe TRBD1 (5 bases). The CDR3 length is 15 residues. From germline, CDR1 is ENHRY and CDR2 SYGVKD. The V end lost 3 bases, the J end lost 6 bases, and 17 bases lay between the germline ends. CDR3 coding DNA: TGTGCCATCAGTGACAATCTAGCCGGGACCCATGGCTACACCTTC. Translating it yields CAISDNLAGTHGYTF.

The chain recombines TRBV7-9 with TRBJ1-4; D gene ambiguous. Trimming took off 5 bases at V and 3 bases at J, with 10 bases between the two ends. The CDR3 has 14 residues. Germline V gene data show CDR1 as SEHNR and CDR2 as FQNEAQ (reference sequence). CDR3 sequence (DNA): TGTGCCAGCAGCCCCCGGGCCTCTAATGAAAAACTGTTTTTT. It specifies CASSPRASNEKLFF.

The CDR3 DNA reads TGTGCCATCAGTGAGTCGAGAGGGGACACTGAAGCTTTCTTT. This translates into CAISESRGDTEAFF. The chain couples TRBV10-3 to TRBJ1-1; D is possibly TRBD1 (5 bases). Germline CDR1 reads ENHRY; CDR2 reads SYGVKD. V was pared by 0 bases and J by 3 bases, with 8 bases between. The CDR3 has 14 amino acids.

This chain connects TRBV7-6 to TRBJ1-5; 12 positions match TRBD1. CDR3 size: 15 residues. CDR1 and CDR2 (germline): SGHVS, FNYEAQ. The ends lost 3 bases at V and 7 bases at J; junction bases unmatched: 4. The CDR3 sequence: CASSLGQGAGQPQHF. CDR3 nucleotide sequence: TGTGCCAGCAGCTTGGGACAGGGGGCTGGGCAGCCCCAGCATTTT.

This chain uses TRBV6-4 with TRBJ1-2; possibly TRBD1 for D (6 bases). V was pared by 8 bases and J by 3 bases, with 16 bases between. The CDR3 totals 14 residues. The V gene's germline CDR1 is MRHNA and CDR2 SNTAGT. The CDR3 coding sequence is TGTGCCAGCGCAGAAGAGGCAGGGGACTATGGCTACACCTTC. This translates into CASAEEAGDYGYTF.

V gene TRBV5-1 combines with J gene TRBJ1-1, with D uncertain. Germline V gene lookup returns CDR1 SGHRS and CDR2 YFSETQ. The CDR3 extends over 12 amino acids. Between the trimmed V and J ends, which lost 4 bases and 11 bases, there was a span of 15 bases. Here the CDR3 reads CASSLEDGPAFF. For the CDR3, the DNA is TGCGCCAGCAGCCTTGAGGACGGCCCGGCTTTCTTT.

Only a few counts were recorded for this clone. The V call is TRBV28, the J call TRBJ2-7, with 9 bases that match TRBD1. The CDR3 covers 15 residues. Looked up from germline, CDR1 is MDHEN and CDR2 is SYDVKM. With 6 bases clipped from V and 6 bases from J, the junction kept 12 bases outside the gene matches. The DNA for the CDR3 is TGTGCCAGCAGCCGACCGGGACAGGGACAGGGCGAGCAGTACTTC. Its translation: CASSRPGQGQGEQYF. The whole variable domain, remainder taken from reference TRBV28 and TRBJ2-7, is DVKVTQSSRYLVKRTGEKVFLECVQDMDHENMFWYRQDPGLGLRLIYFSYDVKMKEKGDIPEGYSVSREKKERFSLILESASTNQTSMYLCASSRPGQGQGEQYFGPGTRLTVT.

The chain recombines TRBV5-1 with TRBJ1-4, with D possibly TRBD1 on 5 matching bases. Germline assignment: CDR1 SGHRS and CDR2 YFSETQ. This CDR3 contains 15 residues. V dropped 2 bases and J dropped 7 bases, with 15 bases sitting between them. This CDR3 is CASSLSGSEREKLFF. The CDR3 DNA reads TGCGCCAGCAGCTTATCAGGGTCCGAGCGTGAAAAACTGTTTTTT.

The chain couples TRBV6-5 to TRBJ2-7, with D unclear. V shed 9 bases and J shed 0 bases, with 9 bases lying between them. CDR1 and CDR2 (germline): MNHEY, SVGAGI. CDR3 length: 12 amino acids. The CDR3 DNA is TGTGCCAGTCAGGCTCCCTCCTACGAGCAGTACTTC. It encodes CASQAPSYEQYF.

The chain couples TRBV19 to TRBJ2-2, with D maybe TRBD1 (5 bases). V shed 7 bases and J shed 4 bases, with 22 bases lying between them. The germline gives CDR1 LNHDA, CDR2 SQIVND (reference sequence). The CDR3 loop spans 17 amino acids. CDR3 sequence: CASKSGGIRAFTGELFF. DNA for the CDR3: TGTGCCAGTAAATCGGGCGGAATCAGGGCGTTCACCGGGGAGCTGTTTTTT.

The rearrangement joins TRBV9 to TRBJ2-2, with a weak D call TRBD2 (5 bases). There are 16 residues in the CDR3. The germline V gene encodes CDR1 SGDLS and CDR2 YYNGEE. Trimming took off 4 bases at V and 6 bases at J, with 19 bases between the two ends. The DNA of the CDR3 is TGTGCCAGCAGCCCGCTCCCCGGGAACCCTCCCGGGGAGCTGTTTTTT. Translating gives CASSPLPGNPPGELFF.

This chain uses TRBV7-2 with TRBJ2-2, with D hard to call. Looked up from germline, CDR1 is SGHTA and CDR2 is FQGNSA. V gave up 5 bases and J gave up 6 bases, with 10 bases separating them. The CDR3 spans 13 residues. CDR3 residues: CASSLQPAGELFF. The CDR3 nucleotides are TGTGCCAGCAGCCTTCAACCCGCCGGGGAGCTGTTTTTT. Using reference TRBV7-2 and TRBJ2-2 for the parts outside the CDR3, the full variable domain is GAGVSQSPSNKVTEKGKDVELRCDPISGHTALYWYRQSLGQGLEFLIYFQGNSAPDKSGLPSDRFSAERTGGSVSTLTIQRTQQEDSAVYLCASSLQPAGELFFGEGSRLTVL.